This TCR beta chain was sequenced during a study of memory CD4+ T cells and cytomegalovirus serostatus. Study-level background: This sample comes from healthy Belgian adults, roughly 9 CMV seropositive, 24 seronegative. Study conclusions and caveats: A US-trained random forest predicted CMV serostatus with median AUC around 0.92.

Single viable CD3+CD4+CD8-CD45RO+ cells were sorted as the memory CD4+ T cells. Serostatus was set by detecting CMV pp150, pp28, p38, p52 IgG. In this sample, this clone turned up a few times. No antigen is known for it. Profiled with immunoSEQ multiplex PCR; TCRdb holds only in-frame clones, not every one. The sample shows approximately 50,000 clones, over 65% of them seen only once. Germline V gene lookup returns CDR1 LNHDA and CDR2 SQIVND (reference sequence). With V trimmed by 5 bases and J by 7 bases, 13 bases remained unmatched. This CDR3 region has 17 residues. Sequencing was carried out using memory CD4+ T cells from blood. V usage is TRBV19 and J usage is TRBJ2-4; TRBD2 matches 11 bases. The receptor's source is an adult in good health and CMV-seropositive. CDR3 sequence reads: CASSAPAGTSGSNIQYF. The DNA for the CDR3 is TGTGCCAGTAGTGCACCAGCCGGCACTAGCGGGAGTAACATTCAGTACTTC. The full variable domain, completed using reference TRBV19 and TRBJ2-4, is DGGITQSPKYLFRKEGQNVTLSCEQNLNHDAMYWYRQDPGQGLRLIYYSQIVNDFQKGDIAEGYSVSREKKESFPLTVTSAQKNPTAFYLCASSAPAGTSGSNIQYFGAGTRLSVL.